This TCR beta chain was observed in a study of T cell responses to AZD1222 COVID-19 vaccine. Study outcomes and limitations: A reported finding is that nearly half of spike-specific TCRs target unmutated variant regions.

This CDR3 region has 16 residues. The V and J ends lost 4 bases and 5 bases, in that order; junction bases with no gene match: 7. Germline CDR1 is SGHTA and CDR2 is FQGTGA. Some clones are missing from TCRdb's copy, which holds only in-frame ones; the method was immunoSEQ multiplex PCR. This sample has roughly 76,000 clones; 75% to 90% occur once, and the top ten carry roughly 2.7%. A remark on this clone: As yet, its antigen is unknown.

The genes are TRBV7-3 and TRBJ2-2, with TRBD2 identical over 10 bases. Sequencing used peripheral blood, obtained on day 0 of AZD1222 vaccination. This TCR derives from an adult in good health. The CDR3 region is CASSSSSGSGTGELFF. CDR3 nucleotide sequence: TGTGCCAGCAGCTCCTCTAGCGGGAGTGGAACCGGGGAGCTGTTTTTT.